A single sample gave rise to the 13 T cell receptor beta chains below, sequenced in a study of T cells in Graves' hyperthyroidism and ophthalmopathy. The TCR beta CDR3 regions underwent amplification using RNA transcripts as the source. The TCR CDR3 was amplified in a first-round RT-PCR using the HTBI primer set. Using its own MiXCR run on the multiplex PCR reads, TCRdb lists one record per CDR3 protein. Counted here are about 700,000 distinct CDR3 sequences, 14% occurring once; the ten biggest clones make up roughly a tenth. The source material was blood. Receptor source: a woman aged 18 to 35 with Graves' hyperthyroidism.

The chain uses TRBV6-2 or TRBV6-3 and TRBJ1-1; D unclear. Germline loops: CDR1 MNHEY, CDR2 SVGEGT. The V end lost 2 bases, the J end lost 3 bases, and 7 bases lay between the germline ends. The CDR3 extends over 13 amino acids. The CDR3 DNA is TGTGCCAGCAGTTACGGAGGGTACACTGAAGCTTTCTTT. Encoded protein: CASSYGGYTEAFF.

This clonotype appeared many times. The V gene is TRBV20-1, the J gene TRBJ2-6, with 9 bases matching TRBD1. Germline loops: CDR1 DFQATT, CDR2 SNEGSKA (reference sequence). Trimming took 3 bases from V and 0 from J; bases not matched to a gene: 6. The length of the CDR3 is 17 residues. CDR3 DNA: TGCAGTGCTAGTCCCGGGACAGGGAGCTCTGGGGCCAACGTCCTGACTTTC. It codes for CSASPGTGSSGANVLTF.

V usage is TRBV9 and J usage is TRBJ2-1, with a weak D call TRBD2 (6 bases). Germline loops: CDR1 SGDLS, CDR2 YYNGEE. The length of the CDR3 is 15 residues. With 4 bases removed from V and 1 base from J, the gap between germline ends came to 12 bases. CDR3 loop: CASSPRRVSYNEQFF. DNA for the CDR3: TGTGCCAGCAGCCCCCGGAGGGTATCCTACAATGAGCAGTTCTTC. The entire variable domain, with the rest obtained from reference TRBV9 and TRBJ2-1, is as follows: DSGVTQTPKHLITATGQRVTLRCSPRSGDLSVYWYQQSLDQGLQFLIQYYNGEERAKGNILERFSAQQFPDLHSELNLSSLELGDSALYFCASSPRRVSYNEQFFGPGTRLTVL.

This clonotype came up once. The rearrangement links TRBV24-1 to TRBJ2-3, with D perhaps TRBD1 (6 bases). Germline V gene lookup returns CDR1 KGHDR and CDR2 SFDVKD. Trimming pared 9 bases from V and 6 bases from J, leaving 12 bases between. This CDR3 comprises 12 residues. The CDR3 nucleotides read TGTGCCACCGGACAGTCATGGGATACGCAGTATTTT. Translated: CATGQSWDTQYF.

This clonotype was detected ten times or more. V gene TRBV5-1 combines with J gene TRBJ1-5; D perhaps matches TRBD1 (6 bases). Trimming left V 0 bases short and J 2 bases short, with 9 bases between. In germline, CDR1 is SGHRS, CDR2 YFSETQ. CDR3 size: 15 residues. This CDR3 is CASSLEGVGNQPQHF. CDR3 sequence (DNA): TGCGCCAGCAGCTTGGAGGGGGTCGGCAATCAGCCCCAGCATTTT.

This clonotype was observed a handful of times. The V and J genes are TRBV6-2 or TRBV6-3 and TRBJ1-2; D is perhaps TRBD1 (5 bases). Trimming removed 7 bases from V and 10 bases from J, with 13 bases in between. The germline gives CDR1 MNHEY, CDR2 SVGEGT. The CDR3 runs 11 residues. DNA for the CDR3: TGTGCCAGCACGAGGGGTGAGGACTACACCTTC. Translating it yields CASTRGEDYTF.

This chain connects TRBV4-1 to TRBJ2-1; 11 positions agree with TRBD2. CDR3 size: 22 residues. CDR1 MGHRA and CDR2 YSYEKL come from the germline V gene. J was trimmed by 2 bases and V by 4 bases; bases with no gene match: 22. CDR3 loop: CASSPGPQMTIAGGPPYNEQFF. Here the CDR3 DNA reads TGCGCCAGCAGCCCAGGCCCCCAAATGACGATAGCGGGAGGGCCTCCCTACAATGAGCAGTTCTTC.

This clonotype was detected many times. As DNA, the CDR3 is TGCAGTGCTAGAGACGTTGCGGCGGGAGGCGGGCATTTT. Translating gives CSARDVAAGGGHF. The chain has TRBV20-1 and TRBJ1-5; D call uncertain. Per the germline V gene, CDR1 is DFQATT and CDR2 is SNEGSKA (reference sequence). This CDR3 contains 13 residues. V lost 0 bases to trimming and J lost 15 bases, with 18 bases between them.

Only one count was recorded for this clonotype. V is TRBV27 and J is TRBJ2-1; D is undetermined. This CDR3 spans 14 amino acids. In germline, CDR1 is MNHEY, CDR2 SMNVEV (reference sequence). Trimming removed 9 bases from V and 3 bases from J, with 15 bases in between. DNA for the CDR3: TGTGCCAGTAGCCACTTAGGTGACTACAATGAGCAGTTCTTC. Translation: CASSHLGDYNEQFF.

This clonotype showed up many times. The chain uses TRBV10-1 and TRBJ2-1; 9 bases fit TRBD1. V shed 3 bases and J 1 base; nucleotides not matched to a gene: 4. This CDR3 contains 16 residues. In germline, CDR1 is WNHNN, CDR2 SYGVQD (reference sequence). CDR3 DNA: TGCGCCAGCAGTGAAGGGACAGGGACATCCTACAATGAGCAGTTCTTC. The encoded protein is CASSEGTGTSYNEQFF.

The chain uses TRBV12-3 or TRBV12-4 and TRBJ1-6; D perhaps matches TRBD1 (6 bases). The CDR3 runs to 16 residues. V lost 3 bases to trimming and J lost 9 bases, with 18 bases between them. CDR3 DNA sequence: TGTGCCAGCAGTTTTGCAACAGGGTATAGCCGTTCACCCCTCCACTTT. Its protein is CASSFATGYSRSPLHF.

This clonotype showed up many times. The chain carries TRBV27 and TRBJ2-1; 7 positions match TRBD1. V lost 6 bases to trimming and J lost 7 bases; unmatched junction nucleotides: 12. The CDR3 is 15 amino acids. Germline loops: CDR1 MNHEY, CDR2 SMNVEV (reference sequence). CDR3 nucleotides: TGTGCCAGCAGCCGATGGGGGACAGCAGGGAATGAGCAGTTCTTC. Protein sequence: CASSRWGTAGNEQFF.

This clonotype was seen more than once but under ten times. This sequence joins TRBV16 and TRBJ1-5; TRBD1 might be the D (6 bases). Between the trimmed V and J ends, which lost 2 bases and 9 bases, there was a span of 11 bases. Germline V gene sequence: CDR1 KGHSY, CDR2 FQNENV. CDR3 length equals 13 residues. CDR3 protein: CASSQAGVGPQHF. CDR3 DNA sequence: TGTGCCAGCAGCCAAGCAGGGGTAGGGCCCCAGCATTTT.